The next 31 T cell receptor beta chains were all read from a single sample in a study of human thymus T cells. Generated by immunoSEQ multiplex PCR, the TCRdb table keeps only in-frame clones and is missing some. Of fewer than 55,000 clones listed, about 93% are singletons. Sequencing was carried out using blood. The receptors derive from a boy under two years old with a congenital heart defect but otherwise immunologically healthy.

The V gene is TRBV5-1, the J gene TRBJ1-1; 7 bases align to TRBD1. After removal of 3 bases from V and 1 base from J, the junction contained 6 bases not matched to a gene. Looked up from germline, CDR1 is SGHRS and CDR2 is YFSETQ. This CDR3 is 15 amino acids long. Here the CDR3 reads CASSWGGQTNTEAFF. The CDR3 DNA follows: TGCGCCAGCAGCTGGGGGGGACAGACGAACACTGAAGCTTTCTTT.

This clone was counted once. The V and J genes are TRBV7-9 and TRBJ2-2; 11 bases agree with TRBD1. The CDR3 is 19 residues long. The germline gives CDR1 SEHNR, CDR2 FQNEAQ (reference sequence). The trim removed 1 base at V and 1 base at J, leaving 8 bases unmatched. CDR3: CASSLGGQGAPGNTGELFF. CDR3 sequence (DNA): TGTGCCAGCAGCTTAGGAGGACAGGGGGCGCCCGGGAACACCGGGGAGCTGTTTTTT.

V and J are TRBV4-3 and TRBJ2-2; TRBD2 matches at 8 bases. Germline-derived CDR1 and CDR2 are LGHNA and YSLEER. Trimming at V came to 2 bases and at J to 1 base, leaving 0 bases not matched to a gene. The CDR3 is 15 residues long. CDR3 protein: CASSQLAGNTGELFF. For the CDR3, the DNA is TGCGCCAGCAGCCAACTAGCGGGGAACACCGGGGAGCTGTTTTTT.

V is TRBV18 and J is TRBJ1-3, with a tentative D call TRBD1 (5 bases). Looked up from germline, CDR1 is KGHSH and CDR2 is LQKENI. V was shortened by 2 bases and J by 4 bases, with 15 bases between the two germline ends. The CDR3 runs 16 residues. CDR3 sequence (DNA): TGTGCCAGCTCACCAAAGGGGAGGGGAGCCGGAAACACCATATATTTT. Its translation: CASSPKGRGAGNTIYF. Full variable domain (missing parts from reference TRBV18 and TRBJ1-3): NAGVMQNPRHLVRRRGQEARLRCSPMKGHSHVYWYRQLPEEGLKFMVYLQKENIIDESGMPKERFSAEFPKEGPSILRIQQVVRGDSAAYFCASSPKGRGAGNTIYFGEGSWLTVV.

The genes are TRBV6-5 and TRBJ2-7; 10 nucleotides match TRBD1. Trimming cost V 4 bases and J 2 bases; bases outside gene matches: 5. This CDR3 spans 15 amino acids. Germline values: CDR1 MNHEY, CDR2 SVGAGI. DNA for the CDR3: TGTGCCAGCAGTTCCCCGGGACAGGGGCCCTACGAGCAGTACTTC. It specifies CASSSPGQGPYEQYF.

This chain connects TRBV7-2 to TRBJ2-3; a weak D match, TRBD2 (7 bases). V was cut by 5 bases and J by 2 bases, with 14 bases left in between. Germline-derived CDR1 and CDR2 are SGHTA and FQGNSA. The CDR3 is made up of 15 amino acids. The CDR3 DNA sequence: TGTGCCAGCAGCCCGAGGGGGGGGGCCACAGATACGCAGTATTTT. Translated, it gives CASSPRGGATDTQYF.

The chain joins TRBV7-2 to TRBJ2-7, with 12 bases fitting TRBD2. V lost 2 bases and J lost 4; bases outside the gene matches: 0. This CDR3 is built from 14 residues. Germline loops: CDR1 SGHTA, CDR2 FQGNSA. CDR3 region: CASSLLAGGYEQYF. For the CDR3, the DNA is TGTGCCAGCAGCTTACTAGCGGGGGGGTACGAGCAGTACTTC.

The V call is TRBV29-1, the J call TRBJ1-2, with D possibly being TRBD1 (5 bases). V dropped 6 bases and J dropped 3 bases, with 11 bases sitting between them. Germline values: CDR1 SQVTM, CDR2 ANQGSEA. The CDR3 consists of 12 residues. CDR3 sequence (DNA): TGCAGCGTCGGGGGTACGGACTATGGCTACACCTTC. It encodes CSVGGTDYGYTF.

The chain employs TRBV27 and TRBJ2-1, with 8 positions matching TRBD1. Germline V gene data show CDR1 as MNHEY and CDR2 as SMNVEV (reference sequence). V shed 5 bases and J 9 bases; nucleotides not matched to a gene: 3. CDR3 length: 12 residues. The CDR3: CASSVTGVEQFF. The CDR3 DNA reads TGTGCCAGCAGTGTGACAGGGGTTGAGCAGTTCTTC.

The CDR3 loop is CASSLTSGGAEGGELFF. For the CDR3, the DNA is TGTGCCAGCAGCTTGACTAGCGGGGGGGCCGAGGGCGGGGAGCTGTTTTTT. The chain carries TRBV7-2 and TRBJ2-2; 14 nucleotides agree with TRBD2. The CDR3 loop spans 17 amino acids. V lost 3 bases and J lost 7; bases outside the gene matches: 7. Germline-derived CDR1 and CDR2 are SGHTA and FQGNSA.

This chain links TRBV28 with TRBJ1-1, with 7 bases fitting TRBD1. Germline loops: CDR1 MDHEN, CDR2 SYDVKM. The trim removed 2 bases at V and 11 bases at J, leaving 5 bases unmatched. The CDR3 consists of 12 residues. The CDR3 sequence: CASSLRGRRAFF. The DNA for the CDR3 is TGTGCCAGCAGTTTAAGGGGGCGTCGGGCTTTCTTT.

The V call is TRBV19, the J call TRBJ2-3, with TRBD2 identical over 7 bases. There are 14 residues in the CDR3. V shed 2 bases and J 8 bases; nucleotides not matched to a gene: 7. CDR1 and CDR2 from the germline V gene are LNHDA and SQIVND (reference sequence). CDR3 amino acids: CASSITGRGSTQYF. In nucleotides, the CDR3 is TGTGCCAGTAGTATAACGGGGAGGGGCAGTACGCAGTATTTT. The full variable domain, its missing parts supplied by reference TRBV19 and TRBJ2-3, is DGGITQSPKYLFRKEGQNVTLSCEQNLNHDAMYWYRQDPGQGLRLIYYSQIVNDFQKGDIAEGYSVSREKKESFPLTVTSAQKNPTAFYLCASSITGRGSTQYFGPGTRLTVL.

CDR3 residues: CASSYRTSGRDTQYF. In DNA form, the CDR3 reads TGTGCCAGCAGTTACCGGACTAGCGGAAGAGATACGCAGTATTTT. The rearrangement links TRBV6-6 to TRBJ2-3, with 10 bases that match TRBD2. The V gene's germline CDR1 is MNHNY and CDR2 SVGAGI (reference sequence). The CDR3 totals 15 residues. The V segment lost 2 bases and the J segment 5 bases; nucleotides outside the gene matches: 4.

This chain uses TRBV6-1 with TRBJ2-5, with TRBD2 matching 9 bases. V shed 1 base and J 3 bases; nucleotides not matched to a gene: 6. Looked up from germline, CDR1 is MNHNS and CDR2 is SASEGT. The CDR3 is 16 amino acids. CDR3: CASSEEVAGAKETQYF. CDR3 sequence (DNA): TGTGCCAGCAGTGAAGAAGTAGCGGGGGCTAAAGAGACCCAGTACTTC.

CDR3 sequence reads: CSVELGRDRGVYEQYF. DNA of the CDR3: TGCAGCGTTGAGTTAGGCCGGGACAGGGGAGTCTACGAGCAGTACTTC. The chain uses TRBV29-1 and TRBJ2-7; 10 nucleotides match TRBD1. Germline V CDR1 and CDR2: SQVTM, ANQGSEA. The V and J ends lost 3 bases and 3 bases, in that order; junction bases with no gene match: 11. This CDR3 spans 16 amino acids.

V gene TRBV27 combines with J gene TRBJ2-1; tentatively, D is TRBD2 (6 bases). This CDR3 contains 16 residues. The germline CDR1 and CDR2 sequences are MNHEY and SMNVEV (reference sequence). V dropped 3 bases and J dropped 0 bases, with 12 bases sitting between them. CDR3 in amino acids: CASSFSSGHSYNEQFF. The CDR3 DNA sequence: TGTGCCAGCAGTTTCTCCAGCGGGCACTCCTACAATGAGCAGTTCTTC.

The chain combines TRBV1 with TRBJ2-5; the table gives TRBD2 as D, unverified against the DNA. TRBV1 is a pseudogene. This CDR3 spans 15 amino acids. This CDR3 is CTSSPKRGGMETQYF. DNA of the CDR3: TGCACCAGCAGCCCCAAGCGGGGGGGCATGGAGACCCAGTACTTC.

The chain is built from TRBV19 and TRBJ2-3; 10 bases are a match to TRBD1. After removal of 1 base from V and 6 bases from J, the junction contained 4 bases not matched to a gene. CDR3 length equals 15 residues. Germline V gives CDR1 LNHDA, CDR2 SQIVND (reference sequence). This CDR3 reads CASSIGQGAWDTQYF. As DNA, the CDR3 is TGTGCCAGTAGTATAGGACAGGGGGCATGGGATACGCAGTATTTT.

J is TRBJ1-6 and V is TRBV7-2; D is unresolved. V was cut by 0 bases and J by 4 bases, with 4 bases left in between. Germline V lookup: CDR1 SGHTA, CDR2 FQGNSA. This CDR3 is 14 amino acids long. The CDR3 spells CASSLAGYNSPLHF. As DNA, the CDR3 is TGTGCCAGCAGCTTAGCGGGATATAATTCACCCCTCCACTTT.

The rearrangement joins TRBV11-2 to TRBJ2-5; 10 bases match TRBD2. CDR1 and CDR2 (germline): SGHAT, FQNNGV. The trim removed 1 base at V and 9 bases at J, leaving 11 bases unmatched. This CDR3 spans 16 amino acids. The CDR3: CASSLGVAGGAGAQYF. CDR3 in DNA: TGTGCCAGCAGCTTAGGGGTAGCGGGGGGCGCCGGGGCCCAGTACTTC.

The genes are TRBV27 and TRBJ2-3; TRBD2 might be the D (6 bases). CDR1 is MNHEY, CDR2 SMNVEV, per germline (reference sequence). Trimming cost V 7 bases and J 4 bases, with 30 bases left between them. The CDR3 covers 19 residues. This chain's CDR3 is CASTLGDPRPSEFPDTQYF. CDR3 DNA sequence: TGTGCCAGCACCCTAGGGGACCCCAGGCCTAGCGAGTTTCCAGATACGCAGTATTTT.

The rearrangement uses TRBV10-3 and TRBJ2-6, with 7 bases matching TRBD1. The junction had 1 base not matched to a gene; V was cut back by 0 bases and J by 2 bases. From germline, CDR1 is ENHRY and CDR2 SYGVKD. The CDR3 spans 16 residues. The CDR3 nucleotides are TGTGCCATCAGTGAGTCGAGGGGGCCTGGGGCCAACGTCCTGACTTTC. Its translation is CAISESRGPGANVLTF.

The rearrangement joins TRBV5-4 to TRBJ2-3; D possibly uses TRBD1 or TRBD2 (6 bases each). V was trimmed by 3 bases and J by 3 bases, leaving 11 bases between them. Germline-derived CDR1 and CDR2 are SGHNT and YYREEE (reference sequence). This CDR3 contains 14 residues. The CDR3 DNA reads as TGTGCCAGCAGCTCCGGGGGCTGGACAGATACGCAGTATTTT. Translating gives CASSSGGWTDTQYF.

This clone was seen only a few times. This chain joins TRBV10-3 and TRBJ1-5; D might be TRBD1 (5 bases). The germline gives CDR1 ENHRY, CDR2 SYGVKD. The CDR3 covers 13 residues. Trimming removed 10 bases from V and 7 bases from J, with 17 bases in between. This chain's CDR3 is CATQAGGKQPQHF. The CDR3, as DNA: TGTGCCACACAGGCCGGAGGAAAACAGCCCCAGCATTTT.

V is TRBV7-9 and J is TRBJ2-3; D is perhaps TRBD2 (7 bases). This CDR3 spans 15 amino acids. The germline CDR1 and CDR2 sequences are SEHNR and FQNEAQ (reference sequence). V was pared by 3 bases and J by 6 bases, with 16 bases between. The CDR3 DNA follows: TGTGCCAGCAGCTTGGGAGGGGGGGGCGCGGATACGCAGTATTTT. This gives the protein CASSLGGGGADTQYF.

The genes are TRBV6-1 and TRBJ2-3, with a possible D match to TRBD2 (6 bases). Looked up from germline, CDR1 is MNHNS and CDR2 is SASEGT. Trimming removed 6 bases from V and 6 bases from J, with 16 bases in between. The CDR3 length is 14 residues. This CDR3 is CASRGLSIWDTQYF. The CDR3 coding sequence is TGTGCCAGCAGGGGACTCTCGATCTGGGATACGCAGTATTTT.

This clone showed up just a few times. CDR3 bases: TGCAGCGGCACAGGGGGCGCAGATACGCAGTATTTT. This encodes CSGTGGADTQYF. The chain links TRBV29-1 to TRBJ2-3; the match to TRBD1 covers 9 bases. The CDR3 consists of 12 residues. After removal of 7 bases from V and 4 bases from J, the junction contained 3 bases not matched to a gene. The V gene's germline CDR1 is SQVTM and CDR2 ANQGSEA.

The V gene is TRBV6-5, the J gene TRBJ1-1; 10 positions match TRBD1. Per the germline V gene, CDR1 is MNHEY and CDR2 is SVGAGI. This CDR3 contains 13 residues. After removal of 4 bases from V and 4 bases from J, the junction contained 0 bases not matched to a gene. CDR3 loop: CASSWTGGTEAFF. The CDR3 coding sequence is TGTGCCAGCAGTTGGACAGGGGGCACTGAAGCTTTCTTT.

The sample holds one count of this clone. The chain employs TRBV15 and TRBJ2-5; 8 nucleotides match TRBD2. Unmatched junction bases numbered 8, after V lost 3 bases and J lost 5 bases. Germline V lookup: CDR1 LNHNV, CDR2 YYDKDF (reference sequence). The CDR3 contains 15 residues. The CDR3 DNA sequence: TGTGCCACCAGCAGTCTCATGGGCGGGGGGGAGACCCAGTACTTC. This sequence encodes CATSSLMGGGETQYF.

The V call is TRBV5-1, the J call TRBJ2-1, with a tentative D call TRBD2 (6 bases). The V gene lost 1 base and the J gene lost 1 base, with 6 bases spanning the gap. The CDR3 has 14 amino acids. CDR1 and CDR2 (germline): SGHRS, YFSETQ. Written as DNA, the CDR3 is TGCGCCAGCAGCTTGAGCGGGTCCTACAATGAGCAGTTCTTC. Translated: CASSLSGSYNEQFF.

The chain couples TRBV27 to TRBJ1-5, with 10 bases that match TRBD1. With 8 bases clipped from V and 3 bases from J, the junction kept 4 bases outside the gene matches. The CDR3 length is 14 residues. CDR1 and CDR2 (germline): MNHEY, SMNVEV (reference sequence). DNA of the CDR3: TGTGCCAGCTCCCGACAGGGGGCCAATCAGCCCCAGCATTTT. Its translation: CASSRQGANQPQHF.